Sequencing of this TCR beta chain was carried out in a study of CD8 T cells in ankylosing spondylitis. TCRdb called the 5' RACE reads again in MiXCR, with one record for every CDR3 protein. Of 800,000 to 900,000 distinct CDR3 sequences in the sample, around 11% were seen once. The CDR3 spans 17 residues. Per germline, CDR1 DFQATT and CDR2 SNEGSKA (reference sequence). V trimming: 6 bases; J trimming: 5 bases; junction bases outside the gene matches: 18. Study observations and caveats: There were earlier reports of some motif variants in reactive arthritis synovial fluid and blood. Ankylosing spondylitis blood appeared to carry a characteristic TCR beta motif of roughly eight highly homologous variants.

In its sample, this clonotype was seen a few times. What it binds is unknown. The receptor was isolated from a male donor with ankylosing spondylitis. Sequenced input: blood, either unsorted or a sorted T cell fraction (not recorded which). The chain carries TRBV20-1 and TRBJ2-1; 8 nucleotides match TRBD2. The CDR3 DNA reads TGCAGTGCCGTTGTAGGAGCGGGGGTTCGCTTGAACAATGAGCAGTTCTTC. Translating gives CSAVVGAGVRLNNEQFF.